Listed below are T cell receptor beta chains from one sample, sequenced in a study of somatic mutations in cytotoxic T cells in rheumatoid arthritis. Sequencing used immunoSEQ multiplex PCR; TCRdb keeps in-frame clones, though not all of them. The table lists under 15,000 clones, over 80% of them singletons. Sequenced input: CD8+ T cells sorted from blood. These receptors all stem from a woman aged 55-75 years in good health. Both conserved end residues are part of each CDR3. A D gene is named only where the DNA matches it firmly. A clone size is listed for some rows: how often the clone was seen (once, few, many), or a class if it is expanded.

D: -
size: few
V: TRBV28
length: 18
J: TRBJ1-5
CDR3: CASTLRAGGGGSNQPQHF
DNA: TGTGCCAGCACCCTCCGGGCGGGGGGGGGCGGTAGCAATCAGCCCCAGCATTTT

D: TRBD1
size: -
V: TRBV5-4
length: 14
J: TRBJ2-4
CDR3: CASSLGTGRHIQYF
DNA: TGTGCCAGCAGCTTGGGGACAGGGAGGCACATTCAGTACTTC

D: TRBD1
size: -
V: TRBV7-3
length: 16
J: TRBJ2-6
CDR3: CASTLQGNSGANVLTF
DNA: TGTGCCAGCACCCTACAGGGGAACTCTGGGGCCAACGTCCTGACTTTC

D: -
size: -
V: TRBV14
length: 14
J: TRBJ1-5
CDR3: CASSETGYNQPQHF
DNA: TGTGCCAGCAGCGAAACAGGGTATAATCAGCCCCAGCATTTT

D: TRBD2
size: -
V: TRBV27
length: 17
J: TRBJ2-3
CDR3: CASSPGLARPYTDTQYF
DNA: TGTGCCAGCAGTCCGGGACTAGCGAGGCCGTACACAGATACGCAGTATTTT

D: -
size: -
V: TRBV7-9
length: 14
J: TRBJ1-1
CDR3: CASSLKDTNTEAFF
DNA: TGTGCCAGCAGCTTAAAGGACACGAACACTGAAGCTTTCTTT

D: -
size: -
V: TRBV19
length: 16
J: TRBJ1-5
CDR3: CASTNWGGLGNQPQHF
DNA: TGTGCCAGTACCAACTGGGGGGGCTTGGGCAATCAGCCCCAGCATTTT

D: -
size: -
V: TRBV5-1
length: 11
J: TRBJ2-2
CDR3: CASSLAGELFF
DNA: TGCGCCAGCAGCCTCGCCGGGGAGCTGTTTTTT

D: TRBD1
size: -
V: TRBV28
length: 14
J: TRBJ2-3
CDR3: CASSSGTAQDTQYF
DNA: TGTGCCAGCTCCTCCGGGACAGCACAAGATACGCAGTATTTT

D: -
size: -
V: TRBV9
length: 15
J: TRBJ2-1
CDR3: CASSGNRESYNEQFF
DNA: TGTGCCAGCAGCGGCAACAGGGAATCCTACAATGAGCAGTTCTTC

D: -
size: -
V: TRBV19
length: 14
J: TRBJ1-2
CDR3: CASSYFSGARGYTF
DNA: TGTGCCAGTAGTTACTTTTCAGGGGCGCGTGGCTACACCTTC

D: TRBD1
size: few
V: TRBV6-5
length: 15
J: TRBJ1-2
CDR3: CASSYYKGASVGYTF
DNA: TGTGCCAGCAGTTACTATAAGGGGGCTTCGGTTGGCTACACCTTC

D: -
size: -
V: TRBV4-1
length: 14
J: TRBJ2-1
CDR3: CASSQDIADNEQFF
DNA: TGCGCCAGCAGCCAAGATATTGCAGACAATGAGCAGTTCTTC

D: TRBD2
size: once
V: TRBV2
length: 16
J: TRBJ2-5
CDR3: CASRVTSGGLLETQYF
DNA: TGTGCCAGCAGGGTGACTAGCGGGGGGCTTTTAGAGACCCAGTACTTC

D: TRBD2
size: once
V: TRBV28
length: 15
J: TRBJ2-3
CDR3: CASSLLAGGTDTQYF
DNA: TGTGCCAGCAGTTTATTAGCGGGAGGCACAGATACGCAGTATTTT